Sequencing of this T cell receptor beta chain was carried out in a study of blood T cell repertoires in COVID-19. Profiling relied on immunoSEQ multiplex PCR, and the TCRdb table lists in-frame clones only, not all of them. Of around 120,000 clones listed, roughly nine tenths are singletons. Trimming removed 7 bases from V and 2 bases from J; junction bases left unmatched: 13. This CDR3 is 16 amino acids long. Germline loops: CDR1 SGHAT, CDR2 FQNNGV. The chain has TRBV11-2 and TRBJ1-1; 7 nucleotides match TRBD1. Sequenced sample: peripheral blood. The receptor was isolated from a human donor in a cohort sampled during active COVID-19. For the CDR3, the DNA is TGTGCCAGCAAAGACAGGGAGGAGGGGGGTAACACTGAAGCTTTCTTT. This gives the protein CASKDREEGGNTEAFF.